This T cell receptor beta chain originates from a study of radiotherapy plus CTLA-4 blockade in lung cancer. Study-wide context: Approximately 18% of patients responded objectively, and roughly 34% achieved disease control. Study-wide points: Early shifts in blood T cell clones, with interferon-beta, reportedly predicted response best.

This clone was picked up a small number of times. What it recognizes is unknown. The ends were cut back, 2 bases at V and 9 bases at J, with 14 bases in the middle. The CDR3 loop spans 14 amino acids. Germline V gene sequence: CDR1 SGHTA, CDR2 FQGNSA. Clones were sequenced by immunoSEQ multiplex PCR, and TCRdb holds only the in-frame ones, with some missing. The sample includes around 80,000 clones, 83% of them seen just once. The sequence was obtained from a human donor with non-small cell lung cancer who had stable disease on radiotherapy plus ipilimumab. This chain links TRBV7-2 with TRBJ2-1; D is ambiguous. This specimen consisted of peripheral blood, obtained from a patient treated with radiotherapy plus ipilimumab. In nucleotides, the CDR3 is TGTGCCAGCAGCTTACGGCGGTCATTGGGTGAGCAGTTCTTC. The encoded protein is CASSLRRSLGEQFF.